The 9 T cell receptor beta chains in this list originate from one sample, sequenced in a study of T cell repertoires in cytomegalovirus infection. MiXCR, run by TCRdb on the reads, gives a single entry per CDR3 protein. Here the sample spans about 34,000 distinct CDR3 sequences, about 48% being singletons. Antigens of these TCRs are unknown. The source material was CD8+ T cells from cultured PBMCs, sampled from culture after CMV antigen stimulation. The receptors were gathered from a human donor in good health (CMV status not recorded). Some clones in this sample may be carry-over from other donors' samples.

There are many counts of this clonotype. This chain's CDR3 is CASSQVAGGGTDTQYF. The CDR3 DNA reads as TGTGCCAGCAGCCAAGTAGCGGGGGGTGGCACAGATACGCAGTATTTT. The rearrangement joins TRBV4-2 to TRBJ2-3; 10 positions agree with TRBD2. This CDR3 contains 16 residues. From germline, CDR1 is LGHNA and CDR2 YNFKEQ. Unmatched junction bases numbered 2, after V lost 1 base and J lost 1 base.

This rearrangement joins TRBV7-2 to TRBJ2-1; 8 bases are shared with TRBD2. Per germline, CDR1 SGHTA and CDR2 FQGNSA. The CDR3 runs 14 residues. The V gene end was trimmed by 4 bases and the J gene end by 7 bases; junction bases not matched to a gene: 6. The CDR3, as DNA: TGTGCCAGCAGCTGGGAGCGGGAGTTGAATGAGCAGTTCTTC. Its protein product is CASSWERELNEQFF.

On this clonotype: Mismatch with germline at one junction end may stem from a read error. The chain recombines TRBV4-1 with TRBJ1-5; no reliable D call. Germline V gives CDR1 MGHRA, CDR2 YSYEKL. The CDR3 is 13 amino acids. CDR3: CASSQVEGWGQHF. In nucleotides, the CDR3 is TGTGCCAGCAGCCAAGTTGAGGGTTGGGGTCAGCATTTT.

This clonotype was seen a few times. V usage is TRBV11-2 and J usage is TRBJ2-1, with D unresolved. The germline gives CDR1 SGHAT, CDR2 FQNNGV. This CDR3 region has 13 residues. V was trimmed by 7 bases and J by 4 bases, leaving 11 bases between them. CDR3 protein: CASKRVLYNEQFF. DNA for the CDR3: TGTGCCAGCAAAAGGGTCCTATACAATGAGCAGTTCTTC.

The chain recombines TRBV4-1 with TRBJ2-5; 13 nucleotides match TRBD2. V lost 8 bases to trimming and J lost 3 bases; unmatched junction nucleotides: 6. Germline V lookup: CDR1 MGHRA, CDR2 YSYEKL. There are 15 residues in the CDR3. The CDR3 spells CASLGLAGEEETQYF. In nucleotides, the CDR3 is TGCGCCAGCCTCGGACTAGCGGGGGAGGAAGAGACCCAGTACTTC.

The chain combines TRBV7-2 with TRBJ2-1, with D unresolved. The V gene lost 2 bases and the J gene lost 2 bases, with 10 bases spanning the gap. The CDR3 is 15 amino acids. Germline CDR1 and CDR2: SGHTA and FQGNSA. Here the CDR3 reads CASSLMLPPYNEQFF. CDR3 DNA: TGTGCCAGCAGCTTAATGCTCCCCCCCTACAATGAGCAGTTCTTC.

This clonotype was seen only a few times. This chain uses TRBV7-8 with TRBJ1-5; D gene ambiguous. Germline assignment: CDR1 SGHVS and CDR2 FQNEAQ. V lost 1 base and J 0 bases, leaving 10 bases between the germline ends. The CDR3 extends over 16 amino acids. The CDR3 region has the DNA TGTGCCAGCAGCTTAGATTTATCCGGTAGCAATCAGCCCCAGCATTTT. This gives the protein CASSLDLSGSNQPQHF.

This clonotype turned up a few times. The rearrangement uses TRBV12-3 or TRBV12-4 and TRBJ2-1, with TRBD2 matching 9 bases. The CDR3 has 15 amino acids. The ends lost 6 bases at V and 5 bases at J; junction bases unmatched: 8. CDR3: CASRSSGVGNNEQFF. As DNA, the CDR3 is TGTGCCAGCAGGTCTAGCGGGGTAGGGAACAATGAGCAGTTCTTC.

V and J are TRBV15 and TRBJ2-5; D call uncertain. V dropped 0 bases and J dropped 5 bases, with 10 bases sitting between them. CDR1 is LNHNV, CDR2 YYDKDF, per germline (reference sequence). The CDR3 covers 14 residues. The CDR3 is CATSRDRQSETQYF. DNA of the CDR3: TGTGCCACCAGCAGAGATCGGCAGTCGGAGACCCAGTACTTC.